This T cell receptor beta chain comes out of a study of blood T cell repertoires in COVID-19. For the study at large: Both acute and convalescent COVID-19 samples were obtained from the United States, Italy and Spain. From T cells, B-cell-depleted T cells, or PBMCs came the material, which was cDNA or gDNA.

Original analysis: For nucleated cells, counts were estimated from reference gene primer amplification. Clones were read by immunoSEQ multiplex PCR, and TCRdb kept only the in-frame ones, dropping some. D and trimming come from the DNA, and the V and J calls and clone size come from that table. The sample carries about 520,000 clones, 70% to 90% recorded once. The junction had 7 bases not matched to a gene; V was cut back by 4 bases and J by 3 bases. The CDR3 covers 17 residues. CDR1 is MGHRA, CDR2 YSYEKL, per germline. Specimen: peripheral blood. The source is a human donor in a cohort sampled during active COVID-19. The gene calls are TRBV4-1 and TRBJ2-3; 13 bases are a match to TRBD2. CDR3 coding DNA: TGCGCCAGCAGCCTACAACTAGCGGGAGGGGGGACAGATACGCAGTATTTT. Residues: CASSLQLAGGGTDTQYF.